This T cell receptor (beta chain) stems from a study of identical twins. This clonotype was counted between two and nine times. TCRdb used MiXCR to reprocess the 5' RACE reads, holding one entry per CDR3 protein. The data show about 470,000 distinct CDR3 sequences, less than 25% seen once. There are 14 residues in the CDR3. Trimming removed 8 bases at V and 7 bases at J, with 17 bases between. The sample was also reused in another study, on T cells expressing NK-cell markers. That work contributes: No clear determination of HCMV specificity was made for expanded NKG2C+ T cell clones.

The sequencing input was CD4+ T cells sorted from blood. The chain couples TRBV12-3 or TRBV12-4 to TRBJ2-2; no clear D. This clonotype originated in a woman aged 18-29 years in good health. In DNA, the CDR3 is TGTGCCAGCTCCTTCTGGCCCAGGTTCGGGGAGCTGTTTTTT. Translated, it gives CASSFWPRFGELFF.